This T cell receptor beta chain came from a study of blood T cell repertoires in COVID-19. The CDR3 is 14 residues long. V was clipped by 6 bases and J by 3 bases, with 14 bases between them. Germline CDR1 is MNHEY and CDR2 is SVGAGI. Some clones are missing from TCRdb's copy, which holds only in-frame ones; the method was immunoSEQ multiplex PCR. In the table there are about 84,000 clones, over 80% of which are singletons. The V gene is TRBV6-5, the J gene TRBJ1-1, with unresolved D. Sequencing was done on a sample of peripheral blood. The sequence was obtained from a woman of 80 years or more with acute or convalescent COVID-19. This chain's CDR3 is CASSYRPRHTEAFF. The CDR3 DNA reads as TGTGCCAGCAGCTACCGACCGCGGCACACTGAAGCTTTCTTT.